This T cell receptor beta chain appears in the sequencing data of a study of blood T cells in healthy people across ages (dated by TCRdb to about 2015). As for the study more broadly: In model experiments, template switching captured about one uniquely barcoded TCR beta cDNA molecule for every two T cells. For two donors (one aged 18 to 30 and one aged 80 or older), the study analyzed two additional independent replicas of 1 million unique cDNA reads from the same blood draw. Using deep sequencing normalized with unique cDNA molecular identifiers, the study measured how TCR beta repertoire diversity changes with age. Donors were grouped into four age groups: young (average roughly 15 years), middle-aged (less than 40), aged (about 59) and long-lived (approximately 82).

The library relied on 5' RACE. Sequencing was carried out with an Illumina HiSeq 2500. The second PCR ran for roughly 7 to 11 cycles and used a J-beta primer mix along with a sample-barcoded 5' primer. Each TCR beta cDNA molecule received a unique molecular identifier from a template-switch 5' adaptor carrying 12 random nucleotides. Each sample yielded at least 2.5 million CDR3-containing paired-end reads. First-strand cDNA synthesis was performed from all RNA using the Mint cDNA synthesis kit, with priming by a TRBC-specific oligonucleotide. Following uracil-DNA glycosylase treatment, all cDNA underwent a first 18-cycle PCR with the universal primers M1SS and BC2_uni_R. In the original analysis: Each sample was normalized by randomly selecting 1 million high-quality reads, each carrying a distinct molecular identifier. Instead of being binned into consensus sequences, reads that shared molecular identifiers were thrown out. MiTCR, set to a Q25 quality threshold and the strictest error-elimination algorithm, was used for CDR3 identification, clonotype clustering and error correction. A nonparametric unseen species model with Euler transformation was used to estimate lower-bound total TCR beta diversity. TCRdb reran the public reads through fastp at Q25 and MiXCR, keeping productive beta chains. Entries that share a CDR3 protein sequence are merged under the most common genes and DNA. TCRdb, not the original authors, processed these V and J calls. The sample includes about 840,000 distinct CDR3 sequences, with 25% to 35% observed a single time. Roughly 10% of the sample is taken by the ten largest.

V is pared back by 3 bases and J by 0 bases, with 15 bases lying between the germline termini. CDR1 MNHNS and CDR2 SASEGT were looked up in the germline V gene. The cysteine opens and the phenylalanine closes a CDR3 of 16 amino acids. Left in the record is the CDR3 DNA by itself, 48 bases read in frame from the first base. Points on this clonotype: No antigen is known for it. No base quality values were provided; no much bigger clone lies one nucleotide off.

The paper's findings and limits, for the study overall: Compared with the aged group, the long-lived group had more naive CD4+ T cells, fewer expanded clones and increased TCR diversity, a pattern suggesting age selection. Estimates of total diversity from one million sequenced T cells were regarded as lower bounds and underestimates. Because donor CMV infection status was unknown, age-related changes in expanded clonotypes were potentially confounded. Observed TCR beta diversity correlated strongly with the percentage of naive T cells measured by flow cytometry. Conclusive comparison of naive and antigen-experienced compartments was prevented by the profiling of bulk unsorted PBMCs. As age increased, observed TCR beta diversity per million T cells dropped in a roughly linear way, and a significant reduction was already evident by age 40.

Donors were 40 or so systemically healthy Caucasian individuals from Russia aged about 6 to 100 years. Ten milliliters of peripheral blood were drawn from each donor into EDTA-treated Vacutainer tubes. Ficoll-Paque density-gradient centrifugation was used to isolate PBMCs, with at least 7 million obtained per sample. Trizol reagent was used to extract total RNA from the PBMCs, yielding at least 5.5 micrograms per sample. For every donor, an aliquot of PBMCs went through flow cytometry to measure the percentages of naive CD45RAhigh/CD27high T cells. A further study also used this sample, focusing on T cells of mothers and their children. Looking at the second paper: Nine systemically healthy Caucasian individuals served as donors, namely three mothers together with their six children. cDNA synthesis used all of the extracted RNA, with roughly 1.5 ug of RNA in each 15 ul reaction. In the second PCR, sample barcodes and 2-4 random nucleotides were introduced via the M1S primer. Over 9.5 million TCR beta CDR3 reads were obtained for each mother, and approximately 3 million reads were obtained for each child. Thymic selection similarly shapes TCR recombination output in related and unrelated pairs, with minor effect from inherited differences. Normalized repertoire overlap was always slightly but never significantly higher in related than unrelated mother-child pairs. With a sensitivity of about 100 clones per million clonotypes, no persistent microchimeric T cell clones were detected. The study used deep NGS to compare TCR beta repertoires of mothers and children, seeking features distinguishing related mother-child pairs from unrelated individuals. Mothers averaged roughly 36 +/- 4 years of age and children averaged around 10 +/- 4 years. After adapters were ligated using NEBNext reagents, the libraries underwent 100+100 nt paired-end sequencing on an Illumina HiSeq 2000. To avoid cross-contamination, the mother libraries and the child libraries were prepared a month apart and sequenced in separate runs. For each donor, between about 450,000 and 2,300,000 distinct TCR beta clonotypes were identified. Naive TCR beta clonotypes were estimated from low-frequency clonotypes matched to each donor's FACS-determined naive share, without sorting.

The receptor was isolated from a woman aged 40-49 years in good health. The chain was built from TRBV6-1 and TRBJ2-7; the best D guess is TRBD1, with 6 bases matching. Input material: blood. The CDR3 region has the sequence CASSDHRASGSYEQYF. The nucleotide sequence reads TGTGCCAGCAGTGACCACAGGGCTTCGGGCTCCTACGAGCAGTACTTC.